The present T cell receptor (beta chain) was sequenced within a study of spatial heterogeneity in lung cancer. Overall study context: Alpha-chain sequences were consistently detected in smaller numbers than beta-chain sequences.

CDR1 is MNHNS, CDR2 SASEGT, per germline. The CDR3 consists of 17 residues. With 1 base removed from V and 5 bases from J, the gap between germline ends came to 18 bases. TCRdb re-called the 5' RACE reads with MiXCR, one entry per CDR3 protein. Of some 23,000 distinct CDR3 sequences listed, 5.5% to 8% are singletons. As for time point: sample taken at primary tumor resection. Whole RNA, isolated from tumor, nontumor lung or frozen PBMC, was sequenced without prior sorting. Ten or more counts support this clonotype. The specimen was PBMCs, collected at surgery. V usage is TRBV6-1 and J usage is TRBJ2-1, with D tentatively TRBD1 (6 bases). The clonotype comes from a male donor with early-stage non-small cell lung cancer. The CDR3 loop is CASSEVGWTARNNEQFF. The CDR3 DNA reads TGTGCCAGCAGTGAAGTTGGGTGGACAGCGCGCAACAATGAGCAGTTCTTC.